These T cell receptor beta chains were read from a single sample in a study of blood T cell repertoires in COVID-19. The table came from immunoSEQ multiplex PCR; TCRdb's copy has only in-frame clones and leaves some out. The sample yields some 200,000 clones, around 81% seen once. Sequenced: PBMCs or T cells enriched from blood (not recorded which). These receptors all stem from a woman in her fifties or sixties with acute COVID-19. The CDR3 runs from the conserved cysteine through the conserved F or W. D genes are given only for firm matches. Size tells how often a clone was seen (once, few, many) or the class of an expanded clone, and some rows leave it out.

D | J | V | size | DNA | CDR3
TRBD1 | TRBJ1-2 | TRBV3-1/TRBV3-2 | . | TGTGCCAGCAGCCAAGGTCGGACAGGGGACTATGGCTACACCTTC | CASSQGRTGDYGYTF
. | TRBJ2-5 | TRBV18 | once | TGTGCCAGCTCACCCGGGGTGGAGACCCAGTACTTC | CASSPGVETQYF
TRBD1 | TRBJ2-5 | TRBV24-1 | . | TGTGCCACCAGTTTCGGACAGGGTGGGAAAGAGACCCAGTACTTC | CATSFGQGGKETQYF
. | TRBJ1-3 | TRBV29-1 | few | TGCAGCGTTGTCGGGACATCCTCTGGAAACACCATATATTTT | CSVVGTSSGNTIYF
TRBD1 | TRBJ1-1 | TRBV11-2 | . | TGTGCCAGCCGACCCTGGGGGACAGGGGTCGCCCATGAAGCTTTCTTT | CASRPWGTGVAHEAFF
TRBD1 | TRBJ1-6 | TRBV19 | few | TGTGCCAGTAGTGCCGTATTGGGACAGAATAATTCACCCCTCCACTTT | CASSAVLGQNNSPLHF
. | TRBJ2-7 | TRBV18 | once | TGTGCCAGCTCTTATGGACGGGACTACGAGCAGTACTTC | CASSYGRDYEQYF
TRBD1 | TRBJ2-7 | TRBV11-2 | . | TGTGCCAGCAGCCCGGGACAGGTTTACGAGCAGTACTTC | CASSPGQVYEQYF
TRBD2 | TRBJ2-1 | TRBV27 | . | TGTGCCAGCAGTCCCTTCCCTACTAGCGGGGGGGAGGATGAGCAGTTCTTC | CASSPFPTSGGEDEQFF
. | TRBJ2-6 | TRBV3-1/TRBV3-2 | few | TGTGCCAGCAGCCAAGGTACTAGCTCTGGGGCCAACGTCCTGACTTTC | CASSQGTSSGANVLTF
. | TRBJ2-2 | TRBV5-4 | . | TGTGCCAGCAGCCCTGACATCCTCGGGGAGCTGTTTTTT | CASSPDILGELFF
. | TRBJ1-6 | TRBV12-5 | once | TGTGCTAGTGGGCTTCGGGAGGGACTCAATTCACCCCTCCACTTT | CASGLREGLNSPLHF
. | TRBJ2-7 | TRBV25-1 | . | TGTGCCAGCAGTGCCCTTGGCGGAAACTACGAGCAGTACTTC | CASSALGGNYEQYF
TRBD2 | TRBJ2-5 | TRBV5-1 | . | TGCGCCAGCACCAGCGGGGGGGCCGGAGTGACCCAGTACTTC | CASTSGGAGVTQYF
TRBD1 | TRBJ2-7 | TRBV5-1 | . | TGCGCCAGCAGCTCGGACAGGACCTACGAGCAGTACTTC | CASSSDRTYEQYF
. | TRBJ1-2 | TRBV10-1 | . | TGCGCCAGCCTCGACCGGCAGCAGGGCTATGGCTACACCTTC | CASLDRQQGYGYTF
. | TRBJ2-2 | TRBV28 | . | TGTGCCAGCAGTTCCCTCGCCCACAGGAACACCGGGGAGCTGTTTTTT | CASSSLAHRNTGELFF
TRBD1 | TRBJ2-1 | TRBV19 | . | TGTGCCAGTAGTACCCAGACAGGGGGCATTGAGCAGTTCTTC | CASSTQTGGIEQFF
TRBD1 | TRBJ1-6 | TRBV4-3 | . | TGCGCCAGCAGCCAAGGACAGGGGAATCAGAATTCACCCCTCCACTTT | CASSQGQGNQNSPLHF
TRBD1 | TRBJ2-1 | TRBV7-2 | . | TGTGCCAGCAGCTTAGTACAGGGGGCCTGGGATGAGCAGTTCTTC | CASSLVQGAWDEQFF
TRBD1 | TRBJ1-2 | TRBV10-2 | . | TGCGCCAGCAGTGAAGTGGGGACGACAGGGGCATATGGCTACACCTTC | CASSEVGTTGAYGYTF
. | TRBJ1-5 | TRBV7-2 | . | TGTGCCAGCAACTTACAGGGTGGGCTTCAGCCCCAGCATTTT | CASNLQGGLQPQHF
. | TRBJ1-1 | TRBV6-5 | once | TGTGCCAGCAGTTACTCCATGGGGAGAGGGCCTACTGAAGCTTTCTTT | CASSYSMGRGPTEAFF
TRBD2 | TRBJ2-1 | TRBV18 | . | TGTGCCAGCTCACCGCTTCCGACTAGCGGGTTAAGTGAGCAGTTCTTC | CASSPLPTSGLSEQFF
. | TRBJ1-5 | TRBV11-2 | . | TGTGCCAGCAGCTTAGCTGCAGGGGAGTTTGGTCAGCCCCAGCATTTT | CASSLAAGEFGQPQHF
TRBD1 | TRBJ2-4 | TRBV18 | . | TGTGCCAGCTCACCCACAGGGGGCCAGGCCAAAAACATTCAGTACTTC | CASSPTGGQAKNIQYF
. | TRBJ1-2 | TRBV29-1 | few | TGCAGCGTTGAAGGGGGAGCCGGTGGCTACACCTTC | CSVEGGAGGYTF
TRBD2 | TRBJ2-1 | TRBV11-2 | . | TGTGCCAGCAGCTTAGGTCACGGGACTACTTACAATGAGCAGTTCTTC | CASSLGHGTTYNEQFF
. | TRBJ2-1 | TRBV7-9 | . | TGTGCCAGCAGCTCACCGGGACTCAGGAGCTCCTACAATGAGCAGTTCTTC | CASSSPGLRSSYNEQFF
TRBD1 | TRBJ1-5 | TRBV28 | . | TGTGCCAGCAGTTTGATCGAGGGACAGGGCTATGATCAGCCCCAGCATTTT | CASSLIEGQGYDQPQHF
. | TRBJ1-2 | TRBV18 | . | TGTGCCAGCTCACCGTCGGGGGCTAACTATGGCTACACCTTC | CASSPSGANYGYTF
. | TRBJ2-3 | TRBV11-2 | . | TGTGCCAGCAGCCCTAGGAGAGAGGGTACAGATACGCAGTATTTT | CASSPRREGTDTQYF
. | TRBJ2-1 | TRBV19 | . | TGTGCCAGTAGTATAGGAACTAGTCCCAATGAGCAGTTCTTC | CASSIGTSPNEQFF
TRBD1 | TRBJ2-7 | TRBV28 | . | TGTGCCAGCAGTCCTTACGTCGGGACAGTTGCCTACGAGCAGTACTTC | CASSPYVGTVAYEQYF
. | TRBJ1-5 | TRBV10-3 | . | TGTGCCATCAGTGGAGGAGGCGCCTCGAATCAGCCCCAGCATTTT | CAISGGGASNQPQHF
. | TRBJ2-7 | TRBV11-1 | . | TGTGCCAGCAGCCCCTCGGAGGGGCGGTTATACTACGAGCAGTACTTC | CASSPSEGRLYYEQYF
. | TRBJ1-3 | TRBV5-1 | . | TGCGCCAGCAGCTTGGGGGAAGGGGCCCACACCATATATTTT | CASSLGEGAHTIYF
. | TRBJ1-2 | TRBV4-2 | few | TGTGCCAGCAAACCCTTAGGCGGGGCAGATGACTATGGCTACACCTTC | CASKPLGGADDYGYTF
TRBD2 | TRBJ2-3 | TRBV6-5 | . | TGTGCCAGCAGTCCCCTGACTAGCGGTACGCAGTATTTT | CASSPLTSGTQYF
. | TRBJ2-4 | TRBV6-5 | . | TGTGCCAGCATAAAACAGGGTACAACCAAAAACATTCAGTACTTC | CASIKQGTTKNIQYF
. | TRBJ1-1 | TRBV6-5 | . | TGTGCCAGCAGTTATACCAGGAACACTGAAGCTTTCTTT | CASSYTRNTEAFF
. | TRBJ2-7 | TRBV18 | . | TGTGCCAGCTCACCCCAGTACCGGGACAACGCCTACGAGCAGTACTTC | CASSPQYRDNAYEQYF
. | TRBJ2-5 | TRBV7-9 | . | TGTGCCAGCAGCCCTGACTTCGCCCCTAACCAAGAGACCCAGTACTTC | CASSPDFAPNQETQYF
TRBD1 | TRBJ2-5 | TRBV2 | . | TGTGCCAGCCTTAGTGAACAGGGGGGAGAGACCCAGTACTTC | CASLSEQGGETQYF
TRBD1 | TRBJ1-2 | TRBV5-6 | . | TGTGCCAGCAGCTTGCCCGGGACAGGCAATTTATATGGCTACACCTTC | CASSLPGTGNLYGYTF